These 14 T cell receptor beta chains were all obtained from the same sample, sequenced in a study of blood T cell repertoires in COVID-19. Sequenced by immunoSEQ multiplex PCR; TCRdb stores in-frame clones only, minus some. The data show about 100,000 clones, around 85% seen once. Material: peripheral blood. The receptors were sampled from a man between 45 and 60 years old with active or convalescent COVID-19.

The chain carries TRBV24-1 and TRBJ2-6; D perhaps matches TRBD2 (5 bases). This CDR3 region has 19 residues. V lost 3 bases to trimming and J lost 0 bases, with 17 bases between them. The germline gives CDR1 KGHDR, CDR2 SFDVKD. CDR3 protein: CATSDTARGRNSGANVLTF. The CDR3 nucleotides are TGTGCCACCAGTGATACTGCCAGAGGGCGTAACTCTGGGGCCAACGTCCTGACTTTC.

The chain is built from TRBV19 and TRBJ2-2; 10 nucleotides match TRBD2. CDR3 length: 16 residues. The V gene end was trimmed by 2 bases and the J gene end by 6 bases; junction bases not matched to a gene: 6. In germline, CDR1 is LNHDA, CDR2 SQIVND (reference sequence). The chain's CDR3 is CASSISSGSIPGELFF. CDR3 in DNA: TGTGCCAGTAGTATATCTAGCGGGAGTATCCCCGGGGAGCTGTTTTTT.

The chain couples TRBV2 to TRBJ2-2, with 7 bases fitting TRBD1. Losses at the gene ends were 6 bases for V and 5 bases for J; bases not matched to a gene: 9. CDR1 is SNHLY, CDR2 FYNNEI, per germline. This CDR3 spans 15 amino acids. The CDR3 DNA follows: TGTGCCAGCAGGGGACATGTACAGGGGACCGGGGAGCTGTTTTTT. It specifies CASRGHVQGTGELFF. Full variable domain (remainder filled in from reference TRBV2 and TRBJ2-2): EPEVTQTPSHQVTQMGQEVILRCVPISNHLYFYWYRQILGQKVEFLVSFYNNEISEKSEIFDDQFSVERPDGSNFTLKIRSTKLEDSAMYFCASRGHVQGTGELFFGEGSRLTVL.

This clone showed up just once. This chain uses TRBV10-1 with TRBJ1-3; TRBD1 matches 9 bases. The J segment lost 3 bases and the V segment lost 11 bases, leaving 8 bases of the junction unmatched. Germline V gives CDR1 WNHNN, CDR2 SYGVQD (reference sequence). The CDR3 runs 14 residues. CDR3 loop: CAGIQGALGNTIYF. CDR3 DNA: TGCGCCGGTATACAGGGGGCGCTTGGAAACACCATATATTTT.

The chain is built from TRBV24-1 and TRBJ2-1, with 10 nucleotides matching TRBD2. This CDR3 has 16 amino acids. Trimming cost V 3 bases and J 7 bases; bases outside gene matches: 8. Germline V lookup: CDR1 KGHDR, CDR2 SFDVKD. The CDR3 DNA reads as TGTGCCACCAGTGATACGAGCGGGAGGGACCGTAATGAGCAGTTCTTC. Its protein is CATSDTSGRDRNEQFF.

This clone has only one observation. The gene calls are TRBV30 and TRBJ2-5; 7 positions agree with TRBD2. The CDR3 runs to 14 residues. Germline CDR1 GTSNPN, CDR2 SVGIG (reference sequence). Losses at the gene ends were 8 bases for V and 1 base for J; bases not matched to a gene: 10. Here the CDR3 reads CAKAPLAAQETQYF. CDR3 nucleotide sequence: TGTGCCAAAGCGCCTCTAGCGGCCCAAGAGACCCAGTACTTC. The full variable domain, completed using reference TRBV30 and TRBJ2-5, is SQTIHQWPATLVQPVGSPLSLECTVEGTSNPNLYWYRQAAGRGLQLLFYSVGIGQISSEVPQNLSASRPQDRQFILSSKKLLLSDSGFYLCAKAPLAAQETQYFGPGTRLLVL.

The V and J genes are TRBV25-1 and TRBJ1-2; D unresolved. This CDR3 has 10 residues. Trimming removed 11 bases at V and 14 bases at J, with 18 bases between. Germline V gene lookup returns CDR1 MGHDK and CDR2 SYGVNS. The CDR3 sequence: CAQTHSPLTF. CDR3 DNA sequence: TGTGCCCAGACACACAGCCCTTTGACCTTC.

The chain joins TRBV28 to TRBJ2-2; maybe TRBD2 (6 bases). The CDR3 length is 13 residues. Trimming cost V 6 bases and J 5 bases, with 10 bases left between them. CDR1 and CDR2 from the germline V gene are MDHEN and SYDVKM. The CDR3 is CASSGGRTGELFF. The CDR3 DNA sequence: TGTGCCAGCAGCGGGGGAAGAACCGGGGAGCTGTTTTTT.

CDR3 residues: CASSRDRGYEQYF. The CDR3, as DNA: TGTGCCAGCAGCCGGGACAGGGGCTACGAGCAGTACTTC. This chain uses TRBV7-8 with TRBJ2-7; 10 positions agree with TRBD1. Trimming took 5 bases from V and 3 from J; bases not matched to a gene: 1. The CDR3 has 13 amino acids. Germline CDR1 is SGHVS and CDR2 is FQNEAQ. The whole variable domain, remainder taken from reference TRBV7-8 and TRBJ2-7, is GAGVSQSPRYKVAKRGQDVALRCDPISGHVSLFWYQQALGQGPEFLTYFQNEAQLDKSGLPSDRFFAERPEGSVSTLKIQRTQQEDSAVYLCASSRDRGYEQYFGPGTRLTVT.

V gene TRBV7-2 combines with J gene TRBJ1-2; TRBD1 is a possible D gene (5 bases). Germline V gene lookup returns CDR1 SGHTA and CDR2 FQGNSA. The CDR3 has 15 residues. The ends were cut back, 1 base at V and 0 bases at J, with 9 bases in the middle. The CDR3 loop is CASSLGGKSNYGYTF. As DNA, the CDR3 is TGTGCCAGCAGCTTAGGGGGCAAGTCTAACTATGGCTACACCTTC.

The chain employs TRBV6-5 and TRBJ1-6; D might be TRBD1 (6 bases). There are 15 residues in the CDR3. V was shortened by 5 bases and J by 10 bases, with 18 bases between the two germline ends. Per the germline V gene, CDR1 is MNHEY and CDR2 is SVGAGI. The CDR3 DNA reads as TGTGCCAGCAGTCGAATGGGGGGGCCGGGGTCACCCCTCCACTTT. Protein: CASSRMGGPGSPLHF.

CDR3 amino acids: CASSQGAQGAYEQYF. The CDR3 coding sequence is TGCGCCAGCAGCCAAGGTGCCCAGGGGGCCTACGAGCAGTACTTC. The rearrangement links TRBV4-1 to TRBJ2-7; TRBD1 matches 7 bases. V was clipped by 1 base and J by 2 bases; unmatched bases: 5. The CDR3 is 15 amino acids. The germline V gene has CDR1 MGHRA and CDR2 YSYEKL.

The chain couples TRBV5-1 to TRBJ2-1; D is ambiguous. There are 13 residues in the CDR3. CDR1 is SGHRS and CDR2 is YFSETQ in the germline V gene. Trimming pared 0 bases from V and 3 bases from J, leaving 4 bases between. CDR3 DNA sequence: TGCGCCAGCAGCTTGGCAGTCTACAATGAGCAGTTCTTC. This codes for CASSLAVYNEQFF. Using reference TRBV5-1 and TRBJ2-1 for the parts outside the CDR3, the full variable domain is KAGVTQTPRYLIKTRGQQVTLSCSPISGHRSVSWYQQTPGQGLQFLFEYFSETQRNKGNFPGRFSGRQFSNSRSEMNVSTLELGDSALYLCASSLAVYNEQFFGPGTRLTVL.

CDR3 DNA sequence: TGTGCCAGCAGTTTTTCCCCTAGCTCTACCCCCTGGCAGTTCTTC. It codes for CASSFSPSSTPWQFF. This chain uses TRBV27 with TRBJ2-1; possible D gene TRBD2, 5 bases. Deletions cut 3 bases from V and 12 bases from J, with 21 bases between. Germline V CDR1 and CDR2: MNHEY, SMNVEV (reference sequence). The CDR3 is made up of 15 amino acids.